This section outlines one T cell receptor (beta chain) sequence together with its context. The target antigen is unknown. The entry originates in a study of cytomegalovirus exposure and HLA in healthy donors. Findings of the study overall: Sequencing likely caused a cluster of highly shared sequence variants. The authors later linked a missense DCLRE1C variant to TCR beta V- and J-gene trimming.

The germline gives CDR1 SGDLS, CDR2 YYNGEE. Deletions cut 4 bases from V and 5 bases from J, with 15 bases between. The CDR3 totals 14 residues. It was with 60 Vbeta and 13 Jbeta primers that the PCR ran. Sequencing used immunoSEQ multiplex PCR; TCRdb keeps in-frame clones, though not all of them. This sample has 200,000 to 250,000 clones, with around 80% found just once. The receptor's source is a woman aged 55 to 70 in good health and CMV-seropositive. Material for sequencing was PBMCs. The rearrangement links TRBV9 to TRBJ1-1; D is uncertain. The CDR3 sequence is CASSLDPGGTEAFF. The CDR3 DNA reads TGTGCCAGCAGCCTGGATCCCGGAGGTACTGAAGCTTTCTTT.